This T cell receptor beta chain was sequenced during a study of T cell responses to AZD1222 COVID-19 vaccine (dated by TCRdb to about 2021). With regard to the full study: AZD1222 recipients whose second dose came at about 4 weeks and those whose second dose came at about 12 weeks were combined into one group, since spike-specific TCR depth and breadth did not differ between the two schedules. A total of 233 trial participants underwent TCR sequencing, of whom 200 to 220 had received two doses of AZD1222 and around 26 had received two doses of the MenACWY control vaccine. Enrollment into the trials was organized by age into subgroups of 18-55, 56-69 and 70-plus years, and those subgroups contained approximately 160, 26 and 62 TCR-sequenced participants, respectively. Study-wide findings and limitations: Reportedly, almost half of the unique spike-specific TCRs recognized epitopes lying outside the regions that are mutated in the B.1.351 and B.1.1.7 variants. After two AZD1222 doses, spike-specific TCR breadth and depth were significantly higher than at day 0 and than in MenACWY recipients. The vaccine-associated CD4 TCRs covered the entire spike protein, and the dominant responses fell in regions 160-218 and 743-854. Because no samples from the day 14 peak response were available, repertoires could be characterized only after the peak T cell response. Conclusions about previously exposed vaccinees are limited because only five to seven AZD1222 recipients were SARS-CoV-2 seropositive at baseline. Participants were mostly white British, with more females than males. The authors suggested clonal diversity may have been underestimated. In the small 56-69-year group, the increase in depth fell short of significance, most likely because of low power.

The CDR3 regions of human TCRbeta chains were analyzed by immunosequencing. Processing in the source paper ran as follows. Repertoire TCRs were matched against a reference library of SARS-CoV-2-specific TCRs generated with the MIRA antigen-specificity platform. Breadth was defined as the fraction of unique TCRs that were SARS-CoV-2-associated, and depth was defined as the fraction of total T cells that were SARS-CoV-2-associated. Using the MIRA data, every spike-specific TCR was mapped to the spike region that the TCR reacted to and assigned to either a CD4 or a CD8 class. Log10-transformed breadth and depth values were compared by one-way ANOVA with Sidak's multiple comparisons tests. The immuneACCESS repertoire file appears here via TCRdb, limited to in-frame rearrangements. These files lack a portion of the clones; in checked studies, under half of the deficit traces to unresolved V genes, and the cause of the others is not known. D and trimming come from the DNA, and the V and J calls and clone size come from that table. The sample table contains approximately 140,000 clones; only one count was recorded for approximately 90% of them. The top ten hold 2.8% of the sample.

About this clone: The specificity of this receptor is unknown. No qualities accompany the bases; no much larger clone lies one base away.

V is trimmed back by 6 bases and J by 4 bases, and the junction contains 15 bases that no gene match accounts for. The CDR3 spans 17 residues, from the cysteine through the phenylalanine. Only the CDR3 part of the read is kept: 51 bases, read in frame from the first base. The label giving this sample's time point can be read as: baseline before first vaccination. The vaccinee samples were drawn from two UK trials, COV001 and COV002, one of which was a single-blind randomized controlled phase 2/3 trial testing AZD1222 (ChAdOx1 nCoV-19) in healthy adults. Trial participant PBMC samples were collected at day 0 and day 28 after the second dose for TCRbeta chain sequencing.

The chain joins TRBV23-1 to TRBJ1-3, and 7 junctional nucleotides match TRBD1. TRBV23-1 is annotated as an ORF whose role is uncertain. The sequencing used peripheral blood, collected on day 0 of AZD1222 vaccination. The source is an adult in good health. The DNA is TGCGCCAGCAGCCTAGGCTGTACAGGGGAGACGGGAAACACCATATATTTT. Its amino acids are CASSLGCTGETGNTIYF.